Each of the 4 T cell receptor beta chains below was sequenced from the same sample in a study of identical twins. TCRdb reanalysed the 5' RACE reads using MiXCR and keeps one entry per CDR3 protein. The repertoire has roughly 770,000 distinct CDR3 sequences, 15% to 20% of them found once; the top ten carry under 15%. These records were also assigned to another study, of T cells expressing NK-cell markers.

Source material: PBMCs. The source of these receptors is a woman aged 18-29 years in good health.

The chain links TRBV20-1 to TRBJ2-6; the D gene is possibly TRBD1 (6 bases). Germline V gives CDR1 DFQATT, CDR2 SNEGSKA (reference sequence). Trimming left V 2 bases short and J 0 bases short, with 11 bases between. The CDR3 runs 16 residues. The CDR3 sequence is CSARSWGHSGANVLTF. CDR3 bases: TGCAGTGCTAGATCATGGGGACACTCTGGGGCCAACGTCCTGACTTTC.

The rearrangement joins TRBV2 to TRBJ2-7; 7 bases are a match to TRBD1. The length of the CDR3 is 12 residues. CDR1 and CDR2 (germline): SNHLY, FYNNEI. With V trimmed by 8 bases and J by 3 bases, 4 bases remained unmatched. The CDR3 loop reads CASLGQVYEQYF. CDR3 bases: TGTGCCAGCCTTGGACAGGTCTACGAGCAGTACTTC.

In this sample, this clonotype turned up a few times. The rearrangement uses TRBV20-1 and TRBJ2-6; D is unresolved. The CDR3 runs 15 residues. Trimming shortened V by 0 bases and J by 0 bases, and 6 bases separated the two germline ends. Germline CDR1 is DFQATT and CDR2 is SNEGSKA (reference sequence). The CDR3 loop reads CSARDPASGANVLTF. As DNA, the CDR3 is TGCAGTGCTAGAGATCCAGCCTCTGGGGCCAACGTCCTGACTTTC.

The V gene is TRBV4-1, the J gene TRBJ2-7, with D possibly matching TRBD1 (6 bases). The CDR3 is 21 residues long. Trimming pared 0 bases from V and 4 bases from J, leaving 31 bases between. Germline-derived CDR1 and CDR2 are MGHRA and YSYEKL. In nucleotides, the CDR3 is TGCGCCAGCAGCCAAGATGAGGGGGAGTCGTCCATCCCCCTATTTAAGTACGAGCAGTACTTC. It specifies CASSQDEGESSIPLFKYEQYF.